These T cell receptor beta chains were read from a single sample in a study of T cell repertoires in cytomegalovirus infection. Via MiXCR, TCRdb re-called the reads, giving one row per CDR3 protein. The sample holds more than 400,000 distinct CDR3 sequences; more than 20% are singletons and the top ten take 13%. The sequenced sample was PBMCs. The source of these receptors is a human donor in good health (CMV status not recorded). Some clones in this sample may be carry-over from other donors' samples. Both conserved end residues are part of each CDR3. Fields, in order: clone size, D gene, J gene, V gene, CDR3 DNA, CDR3 protein. D genes are given only for firm matches. For some rows the clone size is stated as once, few or many, or as a class when expanded; others skip it.

size: -
D: TRBD1
J: TRBJ2-1
V: TRBV20-1
DNA: TGCAGTGCTAGCCCTCAGGGGGATATGCAGTTCTTC
CDR3: CSASPQGDMQFF

size: -
D: -
J: TRBJ1-4
V: TRBV20-1
DNA: TGCATGGGCGAAAGAGGGATAGGGGAAAAACTGTTTTTT
CDR3: CMGERGIGEKLFF

size: -
D: -
J: TRBJ1-1
V: TRBV5-1
DNA: TGCGCCAGCAACTCAGGGAGGAAAAACACTGAAGCTTTCTTT
CDR3: CASNSGRKNTEAFF

size: few
D: TRBD2
J: TRBJ2-1
V: TRBV15
DNA: TGTGCCACCAAGTACGGGAGGGCCGGGTCCTACAATGAGCAGTTCTTC
CDR3: CATKYGRAGSYNEQFF

size: -
D: -
J: TRBJ1-2
V: TRBV27
DNA: TGTGCCAGCAAGTCAGCTAACTATGGCTACACCTTC
CDR3: CASKSANYGYTF

size: many
D: -
J: TRBJ2-3
V: TRBV7-6
DNA: TGTGCCAGCAGCTTATTGAGCGGGCCGGGCACAGATACGCAGTATTTT
CDR3: CASSLLSGPGTDTQYF

size: many
D: TRBD1
J: TRBJ2-7
V: TRBV28
DNA: TGTGCCAGCAGTCCATTGGGACAGAGCTCCTACGAGCAGTACTTC
CDR3: CASSPLGQSSYEQYF

size: -
D: TRBD2
J: TRBJ2-7
V: TRBV20-1
DNA: TGCAGTGCTAGAGATAAACTAGCGGGATTACTGAGCTCCTACGAGCAGTACTTC
CDR3: CSARDKLAGLLSSYEQYF

size: -
D: -
J: TRBJ1-2
V: TRBV4-1
DNA: TGCGCCAGCAGCCAAGTGGGGGGTACCTATGGCTACACCTTC
CDR3: CASSQVGGTYGYTF

size: few
D: -
J: TRBJ2-1
V: TRBV19
DNA: TGTGCCAGTAGTACGAGGCAGATCAATGAGCAGTTCTTC
CDR3: CASSTRQINEQFF

size: -
D: TRBD1
J: TRBJ1-2
V: TRBV19
DNA: TGTGCCAGTACCAACAGGGGGCACAGCTATGGCTACACCTTC
CDR3: CASTNRGHSYGYTF

size: -
D: -
J: TRBJ1-2
V: TRBV10-3
DNA: TGTGCCATCAGTGGGGACGGTGTGTATGGCTACACCTTC
CDR3: CAISGDGVYGYTF

size: many
D: -
J: TRBJ2-7
V: TRBV7-9
DNA: TGTGCCAGCAGCCGAGGAAGCGGGCACGAGCAGTACTTC
CDR3: CASSRGSGHEQYF

size: -
D: -
J: TRBJ2-5
V: TRBV7-9
DNA: TGTGCCAGCAGCTTCCTAAACCAAGAGACCCAGTACTTC
CDR3: CASSFLNQETQYF

size: few
D: -
J: TRBJ2-1
V: TRBV6-1
DNA: TGTGCCAGCAGTGAACGGGCGAGGGTCAATGAGCAGTTCTTC
CDR3: CASSERARVNEQFF

size: -
D: -
J: TRBJ1-5
V: TRBV7-8
DNA: TGTGCCAGCAGCTCAGTAAGAACACCTTCGGACAGTTATAGCAATCAGCCCCAGCATTTT
CDR3: CASSSVRTPSDSYSNQPQHF

size: -
D: -
J: TRBJ2-3
V: TRBV4-1
DNA: TGCGCCAGCAGCCAAGAGGACCGCCGGATGTATTTT
CDR3: CASSQEDRRMYF

size: few
D: TRBD1
J: TRBJ1-3
V: TRBV28
DNA: TGTGCCAGCAGTAACAGGGGTTCAGGAAACACCATATATTTT
CDR3: CASSNRGSGNTIYF

size: -
D: -
J: TRBJ2-1
V: TRBV7-2
DNA: TGTGCCAGCAGCTTAGGGGACCTGGAGCAGTTCTTC
CDR3: CASSLGDLEQFF

size: few
D: TRBD1
J: TRBJ1-2
V: TRBV28
DNA: TGTGCCAGCAGCTATATTACAGGGGGCGGGGGTGGCTACACCTTC
CDR3: CASSYITGGGGGYTF

size: -
D: -
J: TRBJ2-5
V: TRBV19
DNA: TGTGCCAGTACTCGGGGCTGGAAAGAGACCCAGTACTTC
CDR3: CASTRGWKETQYF

size: -
D: TRBD1
J: TRBJ2-5
V: TRBV29-1
DNA: TGCAGCGTGGACAGGGGGAAAGAGACCCAGTACTTC
CDR3: CSVDRGKETQYF

size: -
D: TRBD1
J: TRBJ1-2
V: TRBV27
DNA: TGTGCCAGCAGTTCCTCCGACAGGGGGCGAAACTATGGCTACACCTTC
CDR3: CASSSSDRGRNYGYTF

size: -
D: TRBD2
J: TRBJ2-2
V: TRBV20-1
DNA: TGCAGTGCTAGAGAGGGGGGGCTAGCGGGGACCGGGGAGCTGTTTTTT
CDR3: CSAREGGLAGTGELFF

size: few
D: -
J: TRBJ2-1
V: TRBV7-8
DNA: TGTGCCAGCAGCTTAGTAGGCTATACCTCGGGGAATGAGCAGTTCTTC
CDR3: CASSLVGYTSGNEQFF

size: many
D: TRBD2
J: TRBJ2-4
V: TRBV7-2
DNA: TGTGCCAGCAGCTTACAGGGCGGGGGGCGCGCCAAAAACATTCAGTACTTC
CDR3: CASSLQGGGRAKNIQYF

size: few
D: -
J: TRBJ1-1
V: TRBV12-3/TRBV12-4
DNA: TGTGCCAGCAGGCCCCACGGGAGGAACACTGAAGCTTTCTTT
CDR3: CASRPHGRNTEAFF

size: -
D: -
J: TRBJ2-5
V: TRBV19
DNA: TGTGCCAGGAGGACAGCACAAGAGACCCAGTACTTC
CDR3: CARRTAQETQYF

size: many
D: TRBD2
J: TRBJ2-1
V: TRBV7-2
DNA: TGTGCCAGCAGCTTAGCGTCACTCGGGACTAGCGGGTGGAGCTCCTACAATGAGCAGTTCTTC
CDR3: CASSLASLGTSGWSSYNEQFF

size: many
D: -
J: TRBJ2-1
V: TRBV7-8
DNA: TGTGCCAGCAGCTCCCCCTCGTACGATGAGCAGTTCTTC
CDR3: CASSSPSYDEQFF

size: -
D: -
J: TRBJ2-5
V: TRBV24-1
DNA: TGTGCCACCAGTGATTTTGGGCAGAACACACAAGAGACCCAGTACTTC
CDR3: CATSDFGQNTQETQYF

size: many
D: -
J: TRBJ2-3
V: TRBV7-2
DNA: TGTGCCAGCAGCCGCCTCGGAAGTCGCACAGATACGCAGTATTTT
CDR3: CASSRLGSRTDTQYF

size: few
D: TRBD1
J: TRBJ2-1
V: TRBV5-4
DNA: TGTGCCAGCAGCTTCGACAGGGGGGACTACAATGAGCAGTTCTTC
CDR3: CASSFDRGDYNEQFF

size: -
D: TRBD1
J: TRBJ1-5
V: TRBV6-2/TRBV6-3
DNA: TGTGCCAGCAGTTACCCTGGGACAGATCAGCCCCAGCATTTT
CDR3: CASSYPGTDQPQHF

size: few
D: TRBD2
J: TRBJ2-3
V: TRBV20-1
DNA: TGCAGTGCTACCTTTAGCGGGAGGCTAGATACGCAGTATTTT
CDR3: CSATFSGRLDTQYF

size: -
D: -
J: TRBJ2-6
V: TRBV6-5
DNA: TGTGCCAGCAGCCCCCTAGACTCTGGGGCCAACGTCCTGACTTTC
CDR3: CASSPLDSGANVLTF

size: few
D: TRBD1
J: TRBJ1-5
V: TRBV30
DNA: TGTGCCTGGACTCGTGACGGGACAGGAGGTCAGCCCCAGCATTTT
CDR3: CAWTRDGTGGQPQHF

size: once
D: TRBD1
J: TRBJ1-4
V: TRBV20-1
DNA: TGCAGTGCTGGGACAGCTGCGATTGAAAAACTGTTTTTT
CDR3: CSAGTAAIEKLFF

size: many
D: -
J: TRBJ2-7
V: TRBV11-2
DNA: TGTGCCAGCAGCCCCACTCGGGGGAGGCCCTACGAGCAGTACTTC
CDR3: CASSPTRGRPYEQYF

size: -
D: TRBD1
J: TRBJ2-3
V: TRBV24-1
DNA: TGTGCCACCAGTGACGGGACAGGGGTATTCGATACGCAGTATTTT
CDR3: CATSDGTGVFDTQYF

size: few
D: TRBD1
J: TRBJ1-1
V: TRBV4-1
DNA: TGCGCCAGCAGCCAAGTACAGGGGGGTATCACTGAAGCTTTCTTT
CDR3: CASSQVQGGITEAFF

size: few
D: -
J: TRBJ1-3
V: TRBV5-1
DNA: TGCGCCAGCAGCTTGGCAGGAGGCGGTGGAAACACCATATATTTT
CDR3: CASSLAGGGGNTIYF

size: -
D: TRBD1
J: TRBJ2-2
V: TRBV7-9
DNA: TGTGCCAGCAGCTTAGCGCTGGACAGGGTCCCCGGGGAGCTGTTTTTT
CDR3: CASSLALDRVPGELFF

size: -
D: TRBD1
J: TRBJ1-2
V: TRBV27
DNA: TGTGCCAGCAGTTTAATACCAGGGGGAAACTATGGCTACACCTTC
CDR3: CASSLIPGGNYGYTF

size: few
D: -
J: TRBJ1-1
V: TRBV11-2
DNA: TGTGCCAGCAGCGTGACAGGATACATGAACACTGAAGCTTTCTTT
CDR3: CASSVTGYMNTEAFF

size: -
D: TRBD2
J: TRBJ2-1
V: TRBV20-1
DNA: TGCAGTGCCGCAGCGGGAGGTTTTTACAATGAGCAGTTCTTC
CDR3: CSAAAGGFYNEQFF

size: -
D: -
J: TRBJ1-6
V: TRBV6-5
DNA: TGTGCCAGCAGTTACTCAGGGAATTCACCCCTCCACTTT
CDR3: CASSYSGNSPLHF

size: many
D: -
J: TRBJ1-5
V: TRBV12-3/TRBV12-4
DNA: TGTGCCAGCAGCCCGACGGGGACTAGCAATCAGCCCCAGCATTTT
CDR3: CASSPTGTSNQPQHF

size: -
D: TRBD2
J: TRBJ2-7
V: TRBV28
DNA: TGTGCCAGCGTTAGCGGGACTCTTTACGAGCAGTACTTC
CDR3: CASVSGTLYEQYF

size: -
D: -
J: TRBJ1-1
V: TRBV4-1
DNA: TGCGCCAGCAGCCAAGATTGGCAGGGACGACCTGAAGCTTTCTTT
CDR3: CASSQDWQGRPEAFF

size: many
D: -
J: TRBJ1-4
V: TRBV7-8
DNA: TGTGCCAGCAGAAAGGATGCAACTAATGAAAAACTGTTTTTT
CDR3: CASRKDATNEKLFF

size: -
D: -
J: TRBJ1-1
V: TRBV6-5
DNA: TGTGCCAGCAGTTACTCGCAGTTAAGGGGATGGACTGAAGCTTTCTTT
CDR3: CASSYSQLRGWTEAFF

size: many
D: TRBD2
J: TRBJ2-7
V: TRBV7-6
DNA: TGTGCCAGCAGTCCCTTAGGGCAGCCGGGGGGCTCCTACGAGCAGTACTTC
CDR3: CASSPLGQPGGSYEQYF

size: -
D: TRBD1
J: TRBJ1-5
V: TRBV30
DNA: TGTGCCTGGAGTATCGGACAGGGGGGGGGTCAGCCCCAGCATTTT
CDR3: CAWSIGQGGGQPQHF

size: -
D: TRBD2
J: TRBJ2-2
V: TRBV12-3/TRBV12-4
DNA: TGTGCCAGCAGTTTTTACGGGGGGACCGGGGAGCTGTTTTTT
CDR3: CASSFYGGTGELFF

size: -
D: -
J: TRBJ2-7
V: TRBV12-3/TRBV12-4
DNA: TGTGCCAGCAGACCCGCGTCTGCGGTCGAGCAGTACTTC
CDR3: CASRPASAVEQYF